This TCR beta chain emerged from a study of blood T cell repertoires in COVID-19. As for the study in general: Samples representing acute and convalescent COVID-19 were sourced from the United States, Italy and Spain. The cDNA or gDNA used as material had been derived from T cells, B-cell-depleted T cells, or PBMCs.

Trimming removed 3 bases from V and 3 bases from J, with 8 bases in between. Looked up from germline, CDR1 is SQVTM and CDR2 is ANQGSEA. This CDR3 region has 12 residues. TCRdb's copy holds only in-frame clones and misses some; the assay was immunoSEQ multiplex PCR. The sample holds about 91,000 clones, 70% to 90% seen once. The genes are TRBV29-1 and TRBJ1-1; D gene unclear. The sequenced sample consisted of peripheral blood. This TCR was sampled from a man between 70 and 80 years old with acute or convalescent COVID-19. Here the CDR3 reads CSVEWRDTEAFF. The CDR3 DNA reads TGCAGCGTTGAGTGGAGAGACACTGAAGCTTTCTTT.